What follows are 7 T cell receptor beta chains derived from one specimen sequenced in a study of shared T cell receptors in the human thymus. Using immunoSEQ multiplex PCR, the repertoire was profiled, and TCRdb retains in-frame clones only, with some absent. Counted here are about 380,000 clones, more than 85% occurring once; the ten biggest clones make up about 0.02%. Material for sequencing was thymocytes. Source of these receptors: a human donor.

The rearrangement joins TRBV19 to TRBJ1-4; the D gene is possibly TRBD1 (5 bases). Trimming took 5 bases from V and 9 from J, leaving 31 bases between them. This CDR3 comprises 19 residues. Germline values: CDR1 LNHDA, CDR2 SQIVND (reference sequence). Here the CDR3 DNA reads TGTGCCAGTAGTCCCCGAGCCCGGGTACTCCACCTTGGGGGAAAAAAACTGTTTTTT. Translating gives CASSPRARVLHLGGKKLFF.

This clone was seen once. The chain has TRBV7-2 and TRBJ1-1; a possible D gene is TRBD1 (5 bases). This CDR3 is 16 amino acids long. Trimming removed 4 bases at V and 1 base at J, with 16 bases between. From germline, CDR1 is SGHTA and CDR2 FQGNSA. The CDR3 loop reads CASSSGAGRENTEAFF. In DNA form, the CDR3 reads TGTGCCAGCAGCTCTGGGGCAGGGAGAGAGAACACTGAAGCTTTCTTT.

Here the CDR3 reads CASSHIHRDRGDTDTQYF. DNA of the CDR3: TGTGCCAGCTCGCACATTCATAGGGACAGGGGAGATACAGATACGCAGTATTTT. The V call is TRBV18, the J call TRBJ2-3; the match to TRBD1 covers 10 bases. The germline CDR1 and CDR2 sequences are KGHSH and LQKENI. V trimming: 6 bases; J trimming: 3 bases; junction bases outside the gene matches: 15. There are 18 residues in the CDR3.

The chain links TRBV2 to TRBJ2-2; no clear D. The CDR3 runs to 14 residues. Germline V CDR1 and CDR2: SNHLY, FYNNEI. V was trimmed by 4 bases and J by 0 bases, leaving 6 bases between them. In DNA, the CDR3 is TGTGCCAGCAGTGGGGCAGCGAACACCGGGGAGCTGTTTTTT. It specifies CASSGAANTGELFF.

The chain carries TRBV19 and TRBJ2-1, with unresolved D. V dropped 11 bases and J dropped 4 bases, with 21 bases sitting between them. Germline V lookup: CDR1 LNHDA, CDR2 SQIVND (reference sequence). This CDR3 comprises 15 residues. The CDR3 DNA is TGTGCCGCAAGGTCAGGCAGGTTCCCTTACAATGAGCAGTTCTTC. This encodes CAARSGRFPYNEQFF.

The V call is TRBV9, the J call TRBJ2-5; 7 nucleotides line up with TRBD2. From germline, CDR1 is SGDLS and CDR2 YYNGEE. The CDR3 is 14 amino acids. The ends lost 2 bases at V and 3 bases at J; junction bases unmatched: 4. CDR3 amino acids: CASSVLRGEETQYF. The CDR3 DNA reads as TGTGCCAGCAGCGTTCTTCGGGGGGAAGAGACCCAGTACTTC. The full variable domain, in which reference TRBV9 and TRBJ2-5 provide the parts outside the CDR3, is DSGVTQTPKHLITATGQRVTLRCSPRSGDLSVYWYQQSLDQGLQFLIQYYNGEERAKGNILERFSAQQFPDLHSELNLSSLELGDSALYFCASSVLRGEETQYFGPGTRLLVL.

This clone was counted a single time. The rearrangement joins TRBV28 to TRBJ1-5; D possibly corresponds to TRBD1 (6 bases). CDR1 and CDR2 from the germline V gene are MDHEN and SYDVKM. The ends were cut back, 8 bases at V and 8 bases at J, with 19 bases in the middle. The CDR3 is 14 residues long. Here the CDR3 DNA reads TGTGCCAGCCTGACCCCGGGGGAGGGGGAGCCCCAGCATTTT. Translated, it gives CASLTPGEGEPQHF.